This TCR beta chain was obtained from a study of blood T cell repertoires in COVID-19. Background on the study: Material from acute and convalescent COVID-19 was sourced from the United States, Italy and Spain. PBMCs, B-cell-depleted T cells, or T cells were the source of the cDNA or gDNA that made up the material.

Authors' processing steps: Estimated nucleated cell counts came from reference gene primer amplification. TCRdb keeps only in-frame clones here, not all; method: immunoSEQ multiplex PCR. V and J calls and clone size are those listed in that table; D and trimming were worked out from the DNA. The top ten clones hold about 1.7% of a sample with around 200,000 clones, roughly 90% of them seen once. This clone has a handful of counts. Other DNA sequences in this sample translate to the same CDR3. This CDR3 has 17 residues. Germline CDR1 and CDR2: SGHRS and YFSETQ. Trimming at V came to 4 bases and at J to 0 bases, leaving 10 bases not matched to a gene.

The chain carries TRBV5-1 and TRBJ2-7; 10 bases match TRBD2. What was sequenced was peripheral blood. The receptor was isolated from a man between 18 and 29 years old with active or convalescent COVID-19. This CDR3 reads CASSPGLAGGVSYEQYF. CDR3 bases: TGCGCCAGCAGCCCGGGGTTAGCGGGGGGCGTCTCCTACGAGCAGTACTTC.